The clone carrying this T cell receptor beta chain was picked up many times. Its antigen is currently unknown. A much larger clonotype is one base distant, so this may be a read error. The same CDR3 can be traced to other DNA sequences in this sample. Original handling: In papillary thyroid cancer, a distant-metastasis classifier was built using CDR3 differences across clinicopathological groups. From the PCR reads, TCRdb re-called clones with MiXCR. TCRdb's processing, not the study's, gives the V and J calls here. This table has around 20,000 clones, approximately 12% appearing once. Every patient underwent thyroid surgery untreated. Germline-derived CDR1 and CDR2 are GTSNPN and SVGIG (reference sequence). This CDR3 is built from 13 residues. The data originate from a study of metastatic and nonmetastatic thyroid tumors. Across the whole study: For malignant and benign thyroid patients, tumor or nodule tissue and blood were the sources whose repertoires were compared.

Study-wide results and limits: As reported, TCR beta diversity in blood and tumor was significantly higher in malignant thyroid tumors than in benign nodules.

The sequence was collected from a female donor with papillary thyroid cancer or a benign thyroid nodule (not recorded which). Some clones in this sample may be carry-over from other donors' samples. Material: blood. V is TRBV30 and J is TRBJ1-5; the D gene is possibly TRBD1 (5 bases). CDR3 sequence: CAWSVRGEQPQHF. The DNA of the CDR3 is TGTGCCTGGAGTGTACGAGGGGAGCAGCCTCAGCATTTT.